This passage covers 24 T cell receptor beta chains from one sample sequenced in a study of blood T cell repertoires in COVID-19. The assay was immunoSEQ multiplex PCR, and TCRdb's table has in-frame clones only and misses some. The table has roughly 410,000 clones, 89% seen once; the top ten hold 1.5% to 1.9%. The sequenced sample consisted of peripheral blood. The receptors originated from a woman in her 40s with COVID-19, enrolled during active disease.

The V and J genes are TRBV4-3 and TRBJ1-2; no clear D gene. The germline V gene has CDR1 LGHNA and CDR2 YSLEER. The CDR3 runs to 14 residues. Trimming cost V 4 bases and J 4 bases, with 13 bases left between them. The CDR3, as DNA: TGCGCCAGCAGCCCTCCGTTAGGGAGCTATGGCTACACCTTC. The encoded protein is CASSPPLGSYGYTF.

The J gene is TRBJ2-5, the V gene TRBV4-3, with TRBD2 identical over 9 bases. Losses at the gene ends were 4 bases for V and 4 bases for J; bases not matched to a gene: 7. The V gene's germline CDR1 is LGHNA and CDR2 YSLEER. The CDR3 covers 15 residues. CDR3 coding DNA: TGCGCCAGCAGCCCTGGGACTAGCCAGCGAGAGACCCAGTACTTC. Translated, it gives CASSPGTSQRETQYF.

The chain couples TRBV9 to TRBJ2-2; 7 bases map to TRBD2. Germline lookup yields CDR1 SGDLS and CDR2 YYNGEE. The CDR3 is made up of 16 amino acids. Trimming removed 2 bases from V and 4 bases from J; junction bases left unmatched: 8. The CDR3 bases are TGTGCCAGCAGCGTCGGGGGGACTTTATCCACCGGGGAGCTGTTTTTT. Protein sequence: CASSVGGTLSTGELFF.

This clone occurred a few times. This chain joins TRBV6-5 and TRBJ2-7; D gene uncertain. Germline V gene data show CDR1 as MNHEY and CDR2 as SVGAGI. The germline V and J ends were trimmed by 6 bases and 1 base, with 10 bases remaining between them. The CDR3 has 13 residues. CDR3 nucleotide sequence: TGTGCCAGCAGGCCTAGTTTGTCCTACGAGCAGTACTTC. Protein: CASRPSLSYEQYF.

The chain couples TRBV7-9 to TRBJ1-2; D gene uncertain. Trimming stripped 1 base from V and 6 bases from J, with 9 bases between. Per the germline V gene, CDR1 is SEHNR and CDR2 is FQNEAQ (reference sequence). This CDR3 has 13 residues. CDR3 loop: CASSLVVQNGYTF. The CDR3 nucleotides read TGTGCCAGCAGCTTAGTGGTGCAGAATGGCTACACCTTC. The entire variable domain, with the rest obtained from reference TRBV7-9 and TRBJ1-2, is as follows: DTGVSQNPRHKITKRGQNVTFRCDPISEHNRLYWYRQTLGQGPEFLTYFQNEAQLEKSRLLSDRFSAERPKGSFSTLEIQRTEQGDSAMYLCASSLVVQNGYTFGSGTRLTVV.

The chain uses TRBV9 and TRBJ2-7; D might be TRBD2 (6 bases). The CDR3 length is 12 residues. CDR1 and CDR2 (germline): SGDLS, YYNGEE. Trimming took 3 bases from V and 4 from J, leaving 8 bases between them. The DNA of the CDR3 is TGTGCCAGCAGCGCCGGGGGTTACGAGCAGTACTTC. It codes for CASSAGGYEQYF.

The chain is built from TRBV24-1 and TRBJ1-3, with TRBD1 identical over 7 bases. Germline CDR1 is KGHDR and CDR2 is SFDVKD. The length of the CDR3 is 15 residues. V lost 7 bases, J lost 6 bases, and 11 bases stayed unmatched. CDR3 sequence reads: CATRPQGEEENTIYF. The CDR3 DNA is TGTGCCACCAGACCCCAGGGGGAAGAGGAAAACACCATATATTTT.

The J gene is TRBJ1-2, the V gene TRBV9; 7 nucleotides line up with TRBD1. With V trimmed by 2 bases and J by 1 base, 11 bases remained unmatched. In germline, CDR1 is SGDLS, CDR2 YYNGEE. The CDR3 length is 17 residues. CDR3 in amino acids: CASSVRDSLSFNYGYTF. DNA for the CDR3: TGTGCCAGCAGCGTCCGGGACAGCCTTTCTTTTAACTATGGCTACACCTTC.

J is TRBJ1-1 and V is TRBV3-1 (or the pseudogene TRBV3-2); the D is unclear. Germline V gene lookup returns CDR1 LGHDT and CDR2 YNNKEL (reference sequence). V was trimmed by 3 bases and J by 5 bases, leaving 13 bases between them. The CDR3 extends over 14 amino acids. CDR3 in amino acids: CASSHTGNWTEAFF. The DNA for the CDR3 is TGTGCCAGCAGCCACACGGGGAATTGGACTGAAGCTTTCTTT.

The rearrangement links TRBV19 to TRBJ1-1, with a possible D match to TRBD1 (5 bases). Germline V CDR1 and CDR2: LNHDA, SQIVND (reference sequence). The CDR3 contains 15 residues. Deletions cut 4 bases from V and 2 bases from J, with 14 bases between. CDR3 protein: CASSKEGSGNTEAFF. The CDR3 nucleotides read TGTGCCAGTAGTAAGGAGGGGTCCGGTAACACTGAAGCTTTCTTT.

V gene TRBV7-9 combines with J gene TRBJ1-2, with D perhaps TRBD1 (5 bases). Germline V gene lookup returns CDR1 SEHNR and CDR2 FQNEAQ (reference sequence). The CDR3 sequence is 13 residues long. V was clipped by 1 base and J by 8 bases, with 11 bases between them. CDR3 region: CASSLVEAGGYTF. CDR3 in DNA: TGTGCCAGCAGCTTAGTCGAGGCAGGGGGCTACACCTTC.

The chain recombines TRBV28 with TRBJ1-5, with 8 bases fitting TRBD1. Germline CDR1 reads MDHEN; CDR2 reads SYDVKM. V shed 4 bases and J 8 bases; nucleotides not matched to a gene: 1. CDR3 size: 12 residues. The chain's CDR3 is CASSSGGEPQHF. The CDR3 DNA sequence: TGTGCCAGCAGTTCAGGGGGCGAGCCCCAGCATTTT.

This chain uses TRBV28 with TRBJ1-5; no firm D call. V lost 1 base and J lost 5, with 9 bases in between. The length of the CDR3 is 14 residues. CDR1 is MDHEN, CDR2 SYDVKM, per germline. The CDR3 region is CASSLSRIDQPQHF. DNA of the CDR3: TGTGCCAGCAGTTTATCCAGGATCGATCAGCCCCAGCATTTT.

The CDR3 nucleotides read TGTGCCAGCAGTAAGACAGGGGAATCCCAGTACTTC. Translated, it gives CASSKTGESQYF. The gene calls are TRBV28 and TRBJ2-5; 8 bases map to TRBD1. Germline CDR1 MDHEN, CDR2 SYDVKM. This CDR3 has 12 residues. The V gene end was trimmed by 5 bases and the J gene end by 9 bases; junction bases not matched to a gene: 5.

V is TRBV5-1 and J is TRBJ2-5; possibly TRBD2 for D (6 bases). Trimming took off 4 bases at V and 1 base at J, with 23 bases between the two ends. CDR3 size: 18 residues. The germline gives CDR1 SGHRS, CDR2 YFSETQ. CDR3 in DNA: TGCGCCAGCAGCCGTTCGCAAGCCCGGGACTGGGTCCAAGAGACCCAGTACTTC. Residues: CASSRSQARDWVQETQYF.

This clone occurred once. The CDR3 sequence is CASIQGNQPQHF. For the CDR3, the DNA is TGTGCCAGCATACAGGGGAATCAGCCCCAGCATTTT. The chain recombines TRBV28 with TRBJ1-5, with 7 positions matching TRBD1. This CDR3 spans 12 amino acids. V was pared by 7 bases and J by 4 bases, with 1 base of the junction left unmatched. Germline-derived CDR1 and CDR2 are MDHEN and SYDVKM. The full variable domain, rest sourced from reference TRBV28 and TRBJ1-5, is DVKVTQSSRYLVKRTGEKVFLECVQDMDHENMFWYRQDPGLGLRLIYFSYDVKMKEKGDIPEGYSVSREKKERFSLILESASTNQTSMYLCASIQGNQPQHFGDGTRLSIL.

The rearrangement uses TRBV6-5 and TRBJ2-1; the D gene is possibly TRBD2 (5 bases). Trimming took 2 bases from V and 3 from J, leaving 8 bases between them. The CDR3 consists of 14 residues. From germline, CDR1 is MNHEY and CDR2 SVGAGI. CDR3 amino acids: CASSYGGSYNEQFF. Written as DNA, the CDR3 is TGTGCCAGCAGTTACGGAGGCAGCTACAATGAGCAGTTCTTC.

This rearrangement joins TRBV7-2 to TRBJ1-2; D gene uncertain. Trimming removed 2 bases at V and 6 bases at J, with 10 bases between. The germline CDR1 and CDR2 sequences are SGHTA and FQGNSA. The CDR3 runs to 13 residues. The CDR3 DNA is TGTGCCAGCAGCTTATCGGTAGAGGATGGCTACACCTTC. Its translation: CASSLSVEDGYTF. Full variable domain (rest looked up from reference TRBV7-2 and TRBJ1-2): GAGVSQSPSNKVTEKGKDVELRCDPISGHTALYWYRQSLGQGLEFLIYFQGNSAPDKSGLPSDRFSAERTGGSVSTLTIQRTQQEDSAVYLCASSLSVEDGYTFGSGTRLTVV.

The chain links TRBV5-1 to TRBJ2-5; 9 bases agree with TRBD1. The CDR3 covers 15 residues. V was clipped by 3 bases and J by 0 bases; unmatched bases: 3. CDR1 and CDR2 from the germline V gene are SGHRS and YFSETQ. The CDR3 DNA reads TGCGCCAGCAGCTCGGGGACAGGGTACCAAGAGACCCAGTACTTC. It specifies CASSSGTGYQETQYF.

CDR3 loop: CASSLRGNDEKLFF. The CDR3 DNA is TGTGCCAGCAGTCTCAGGGGTAACGACGAAAAACTGTTTTTT. The genes are TRBV7-9 and TRBJ1-4; D possibly corresponds to TRBD1 (6 bases). This CDR3 is 14 amino acids long. The V gene's germline CDR1 is SEHNR and CDR2 FQNEAQ (reference sequence). Trimming shortened V by 6 bases and J by 8 bases, and 16 bases separated the two germline ends.

In nucleotides, the CDR3 is TGTGCCAGTAGTATAACGGGGATTAGCTCTGGAAACACCATATATTTT. Its protein product is CASSITGISSGNTIYF. The chain links TRBV19 to TRBJ1-3; no clear D gene. Germline V CDR1 and CDR2: LNHDA, SQIVND (reference sequence). CDR3 length: 16 residues. Trimming left V 2 bases short and J 0 bases short, with 11 bases between.

This clone was seen only once. V usage is TRBV7-9 and J usage is TRBJ1-3, with a possible D match to TRBD1 (6 bases). Germline CDR1 is SEHNR and CDR2 is FQNEAQ (reference sequence). The V end lost 5 bases, the J end lost 2 bases, and 16 bases lay between the germline ends. The CDR3 runs to 16 residues. The CDR3 DNA follows: TGTGCCAGCAGCCCCCCGGGGGGGGGCGCTGGAAACACCATATATTTT. It is translated as CASSPPGGGAGNTIYF.

The table lists this clone with a count of one. In DNA form, the CDR3 reads TGTGCCAGCTCACCCTCAACCCGCGGGGACTATGGCTACACCTTC. This encodes CASSPSTRGDYGYTF. This chain uses TRBV18 with TRBJ1-2; no clear D gene. Germline CDR1 reads KGHSH; CDR2 reads LQKENI. The V and J ends lost 3 bases and 3 bases respectively, with 14 bases between them. There are 15 residues in the CDR3.

J is TRBJ1-2 and V is TRBV6-2 or TRBV6-3; 11 bases map to TRBD1. V lost 2 bases to trimming and J lost 2 bases; unmatched junction nucleotides: 13. The germline V gene has CDR1 MNHEY and CDR2 SVGEGT. This CDR3 has 19 residues. The CDR3 nucleotides read TGTGCCAGCAGTTACCCTAGAGGACAGGGGGCAGGAAAGAACTATGGCTACACCTTC. Residues: CASSYPRGQGAGKNYGYTF.